Reported below is one T cell receptor (beta chain). Other DNA sequences in the sample encode the same CDR3. This entry comes from a study of chemoradiotherapy in HPV16-positive cancers. TCRdb's table, derived via immunoSEQ multiplex PCR, lists solely in-frame clones and lacks some. The table shows about 14,000 clones, with around 79% occurring only once. Germline CDR1 reads SGHRS; CDR2 reads YFSETQ. V was shortened by 4 bases and J by 3 bases, with 8 bases between the two germline ends. CDR3 length: 12 residues. The chain couples TRBV5-1 to TRBJ2-7; D unclear. This specimen was acquired from a patient who underwent chemoradiotherapy. This receptor was identified in a human donor with HPV-associated anogenital cancer. The CDR3 here is CASSPKDYEQYF. The CDR3 region has the DNA TGCGCCAGCAGCCCAAAGGACTACGAGCAGTACTTC.